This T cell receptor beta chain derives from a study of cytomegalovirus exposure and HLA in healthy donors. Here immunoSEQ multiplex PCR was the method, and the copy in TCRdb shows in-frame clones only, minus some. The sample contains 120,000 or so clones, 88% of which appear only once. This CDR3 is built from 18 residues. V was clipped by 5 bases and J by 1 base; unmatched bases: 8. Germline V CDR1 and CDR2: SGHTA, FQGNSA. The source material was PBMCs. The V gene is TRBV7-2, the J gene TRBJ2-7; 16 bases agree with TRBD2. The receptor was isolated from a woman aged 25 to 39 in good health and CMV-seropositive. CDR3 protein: CASSHPGLAGGRSYEQYF. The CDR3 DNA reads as TGTGCCAGCAGCCACCCGGGACTAGCGGGGGGGAGATCCTACGAGCAGTACTTC. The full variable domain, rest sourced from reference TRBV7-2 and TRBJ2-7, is GAGVSQSPSNKVTEKGKDVELRCDPISGHTALYWYRQSLGQGLEFLIYFQGNSAPDKSGLPSDRFSAERTGGSVSTLTIQRTQQEDSAVYLCASSHPGLAGGRSYEQYFGPGTRLTVT.